This paragraph covers one T cell receptor (beta chain) sequence. The data were taken from a study of cytomegalovirus exposure and HLA in healthy donors. Study background: Earlier, approximately 190 million T cells were analyzed, and more than 100 million unique TCR beta sequences were found among them.

Trimming stripped 4 bases from V and 7 bases from J, with 22 bases between. The germline V gene has CDR1 MGHRA and CDR2 YSYEKL. This CDR3 spans 17 amino acids. Vbeta (60) and Jbeta (13) primers were used in the PCR. The data were produced by immunoSEQ multiplex PCR, yet TCRdb's version contains in-frame clones alone and is incomplete. The sample has around 88,000 clones; less than 85% are singletons. The source of this sequence is a male donor in good health and CMV-seronegative. The chain has TRBV4-1 and TRBJ2-2; weak D call: TRBD2 (7 bases). Specimen: PBMCs. CDR3 residues: CASSPGLTGRGVGELFF. The CDR3 DNA follows: TGCGCCAGCAGCCCCGGACTAACAGGGAGGGGGGTCGGGGAGCTGTTTTTT.